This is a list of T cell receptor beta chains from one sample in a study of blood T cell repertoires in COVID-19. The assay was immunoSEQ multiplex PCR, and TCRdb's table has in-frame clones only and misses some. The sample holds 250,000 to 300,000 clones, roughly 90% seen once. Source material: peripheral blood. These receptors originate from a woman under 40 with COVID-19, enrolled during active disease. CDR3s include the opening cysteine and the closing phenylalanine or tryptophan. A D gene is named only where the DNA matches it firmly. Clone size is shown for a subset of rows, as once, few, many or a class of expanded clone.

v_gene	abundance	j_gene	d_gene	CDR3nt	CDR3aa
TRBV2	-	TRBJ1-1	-	TGTGCCAGCGGCGGGGGGGTTTATTCTGAAGCTTTCTTT	CASGGGVYSEAFF
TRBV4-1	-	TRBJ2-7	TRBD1	TGCGCCAGCAGCCCGGGACAGGGCGAGGACGAGCAGTACTTC	CASSPGQGEDEQYF
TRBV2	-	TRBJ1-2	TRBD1	TGTGCCAGCAGTGTGGACAGGGTAGCTTACTATGGCTACACCTTC	CASSVDRVAYYGYTF
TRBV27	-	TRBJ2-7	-	TGTGCCAGCACTCCGAACGGCTACGAGCAGTACTTC	CASTPNGYEQYF
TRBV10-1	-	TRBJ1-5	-	TGCGCCAGCAGTGAGTCGTTCAGGGTACAGGGAGTCTGTAAAAGGTATAGCAATCAGCCCCAGCATTTT	CASSESFRVQGVCKRYSNQPQHF
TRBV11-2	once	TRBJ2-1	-	TGTGCCAGCAGCTCCGGACGGGGGATGAATGAGCAGTTCTTC	CASSSGRGMNEQFF
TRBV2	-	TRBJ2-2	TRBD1	TGTGCCAGCATTACCACGACCGGGACAGGGCGCCCCACCGGGGAGCTGTTTTTT	CASITTTGTGRPTGELFF
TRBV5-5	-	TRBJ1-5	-	TGTGCCAGCAGCTTGTCGGAGGATCAGCCCCAGCATTTT	CASSLSEDQPQHF
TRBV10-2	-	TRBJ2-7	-	TGCGCCAGCAGAGGACAGCCGTACGAGCAGTACTTC	CASRGQPYEQYF
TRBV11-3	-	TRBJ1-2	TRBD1	TGTGCCAGCAGCTTGGGACAGGAGACAGCGGAGCACACCTTC	CASSLGQETAEHTF
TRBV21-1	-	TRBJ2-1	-	TGTGCCAGCAGCTTCGCGACTAGCGAGGGTGAGCAGTTCTTC	CASSFATSEGEQFF
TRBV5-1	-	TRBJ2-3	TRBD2	TGCGCCAGCACCCCCTTAGCGGGGGGTTTTGATACGCAGTATTTT	CASTPLAGGFDTQYF
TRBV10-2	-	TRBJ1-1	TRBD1	TGCGCCAGCCGACAGGGAACTGAAGCTTTCTTT	CASRQGTEAFF
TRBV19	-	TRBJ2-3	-	TGTGCCAGTAGTAGGCAGGGAAGCACAGATACGCAGTATTTT	CASSRQGSTDTQYF
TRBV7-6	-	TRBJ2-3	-	TGTGCCAGCAGCTTTGGTACTTCTACTCCAGATACGCAGTATTTT	CASSFGTSTPDTQYF
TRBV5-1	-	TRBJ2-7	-	TGCGCCAGCAGCTTGCAGGTGAGCTCCTACGAGCAGTACTTC	CASSLQVSSYEQYF